The text below deals with one T cell receptor beta chain. This clone came up a few times. No cognate antigen has been identified for it. Base qualities are not at hand, and no much larger clone is one base apart. This record comes from a study of cytomegalovirus exposure and HLA in healthy donors (dated by TCRdb to 2017 to 2019). Concerning the study at large: According to an earlier analysis of several hundred of the donors, roughly 180 million T cells yielded 95 million to 140 million unique TCR beta sequences and about 300 Gb of sequence data. An early release covering 550 to 650 HLA-typed donors comprised about 300 gigabases of sequencing data and some 79 million unique TCR sequences. Among the roughly 370 genotyped donors, approximately 76% belonged to the genetic ancestry cluster associated with self-reported Caucasian donors. The study aimed to test whether cataloging public T cell receptors could reveal signatures of past pathogen exposure. The T cell repertoires of about 700 subjects were profiled by immunosequencing and related to cytomegalovirus serostatus. A separate validation cohort of 100 to 150 different subjects was used in addition to the roughly 670-subject first cohort. To predict cytomegalovirus infection status, the study combined high-throughput TCR immunosequencing, statistical association of individual TCRs with disease status, and machine learning. In a later analysis, previously published TCR beta repertoires from about 640 donors were re-analyzed and high-resolution HLA genotyping was added so that TCR occurrence patterns could be studied. In the later analysis, no new phenotypic data were used to find candidate immune exposures; instead, reliance was placed on TCR beta sequences and their occurrence across donors. An earlier analysis of more than 450 of the donors used high-throughput TCR beta sequencing to judge whether each TCR beta V gene segment behaved as functional or pseudogenic. Alongside the repertoire data, information on donor age, sex, ethnicity and CMV serostatus was compiled. A later genetic analysis took genome-wide SNP genotypes for about three fifths of the roughly 670 donors and used that subset as a discovery cohort. Every repertoire in the discovery cohort had been generated on one and the same sequencing platform. Both class I and class II loci were covered by HLA typing, at four-digit resolution. The number of donors typed differed by locus, with roughly 629-640 for A, B, C, DRB1 and DQB1, approximately 500 for DQA1, some 570 for DPA1, and approximately 470 for DPB1. Roughly 5 DR-DQ haplotypes were handled as single units for association and clustering, since linkage in the cohort was strong. Among 300 to 500 genotyped donors of the cohort, an average of about 240,000 unique TCR beta nucleotide sequences was sequenced per donor, of which about 18% were non-productive.

Results the study describes overall, beyond this receptor: In a later analysis, around 17,000 TCR beta sequences were associated with specific HLA alleles at a false discovery rate of 0.05. Because counts were too low, 15 to 20 rarely observed V segments, including chromosome 9 orphons, were left out of the earlier analysis of a few hundred of the donors. A further reported finding was that TCR beta sequences accurately predicted the HLA-A and HLA-B alleles for most subjects in the first cohort. Most TCR sequences were seen in very few donors, while some public TCRs were found in many individuals. Most CMV-associated TCR beta chains appeared to be HLA-restricted in a later analysis, and the HLA associations seemed to be driven largely by CMV exposure. In a later analysis, HLA-associated TCR beta chains were found to be more clonally expanded and to have lower generation probabilities than equally common non-associated chains. Linkage disequilibrium might explain the correlated functional status among segregating V segments, but an unknown experimental factor could not be excluded. Because HLA typing was missing for some donors at each locus, association tests included only the typed subset. Because the 87-base-pair reads could not distinguish some IMGT-functional V segments, including TRBV6-2 and TRBV6-3, those segments were excluded. Immune exposure information for the cohort was limited to CMV serostatus. A later analysis reported that several top co-occurrence clusters appeared linked to parvovirus B19, influenza, CMV and Epstein-Barr virus. A later analysis found that TCR association rates varied across HLA loci, with DRB1 alleles showing the most associated TCRs and HLA-C alleles the fewest. Presence/absence analyses assumed roughly uniform sequencing depth across donors, an assumption that may not hold. In vitro tests confirmed that three of the cytomegalovirus-associated TCR beta chains recognize cytomegalovirus antigens. The cohort was sequenced for TCR beta chains only, and without alpha or paired-chain data the features that could be detected were limited. It was suggested by the authors that the approach could potentially be generalized to other disease states and immunological phenotypes. A later genetic analysis reported fewer N-insertions in productive TCRs among donors in an Asian-associated ancestry cluster than the roughly 620-donor mean. In the study, around 150 TCR beta chains were listed as associated with cytomegalovirus. Assigning TCR associations to individual alleles was difficult when HLA alleles, especially DR and DQ, strongly co-occurred. A later genetic analysis associated a missense DCLRE1C variant with V-gene and J-gene trimming of TCR beta chains, and an independent cohort replicated the association. In an earlier analysis of some 640 of the donors, most TCR beta V segments were observed in productive rearrangements about 90% or about 30% of the time, broadly matching IMGT annotations. A group of highly shared sequence variants was considered likely to be a technical artifact of the sequencing pipeline. The classifier was reported to diagnose cytomegalovirus status with high specificity and sensitivity in both the original and validation cohorts.

The method behind the library was the immunoSEQ multiplex PCR assay. For the multiplex PCR, a mixture combining 60 forward primers for TCR Vbeta segments and 13 reverse primers for TCR Jbeta segments was used. The CDR3 region of rearranged TCR beta genes was amplified from genomic DNA by a multiplex PCR assay. The amplified TCR beta libraries were sequenced on the Illumina HiSeq System as 87-base-pair reads. The authors processed their data as follows. In a later analysis, 70 million to 95 million unique TCR beta chains were counted across the 650 to 750 repertoires, and about 9.9 million of these chains were shared by at least two donors. To remove PCR and sequencing errors, raw reads were error-corrected and collapsed into unique sequences using a nearest-neighbor algorithm that merged closely related sequences. To assign V, D and J gene segments, CDR3 sequences were aligned to IMGT reference sequences. For a sequence to be retained, a match of at least six nucleotides was required to both a V gene segment and a J gene segment. Rearrangements were classified as productive when the CDR3 lacked stop codons and remained in frame with V and J, and all other rearrangements were classified as non-productive. Following IMGT convention, CDR3 was defined as the stretch from the second conserved V-encoded cysteine to the conserved J-encoded phenylalanine. Sequences without an unambiguous match to a single V gene segment were excluded from the earlier analysis of over 500 of the donors. In an earlier analysis of approximately 590 of the donors, V segments were called functional above 56.7% productive rearrangements and were called segregating when the between-donor standard deviation exceeded 5%. A statistical classification framework was built to diagnose cytomegalovirus status from the catalog of TCR beta chain sequences. A later analysis assigned V and J genes by comparing TCR nucleotide sequences with IMGT/GENE-DB human TR gene sequences. Using the TCRdist pipeline, a later analysis assigned CDR3 sequences along with most-parsimonious VDJ recombination scenarios. In a later analysis, every TCR beta chain was defined by the combination of its CDR3 amino acid sequence and its V-gene family, and reads without a unique V-gene family were dropped. To address suspected cross-contamination and a sequencing artifact, a later analysis removed 450 to 700 highly shared, low-generation-probability nucleotide sequences. For each public chain, a later analysis derived a clonal expansion index from normalized ranks of inferred template counts within each repertoire. In a later analysis, generation probabilities were computed using a VDJ recombination model fitted to out-of-frame rearrangements, and the results were checked against IGoR. In a later analysis, TCR-TCR, TCR-HLA and TCR-CMV co-occurrence was scored with hypergeometric tests, and a repertoire-size bias correction was applied to TCR pairs. To estimate false discovery rates, a later analysis permuted the HLA or CMV assignments 20 times. In a later analysis, co-occurring TCRs were grouped using DBSCAN, with TCRdist sequence similarity added in when clustering inside HLA-allele-positive subsets. Repertoires with fewer than 30,000 or more than 120,000 public chains, plus five repertoires with anomalous nucleotide sharing, were excluded from co-occurrence clustering. Sourced from immuneACCESS, this table was stored by TCRdb with only in-frame sequences that have V and J called. A share of the clones is absent; for the studies checked, an unresolved V gene accounts for under half, and the remainder has no known explanation. Clone size and V and J calls were adopted from that table, with D and trimming inferred from the DNA. The sample table holds some 140,000 clones, of which about 85% were seen once. Clones ranked in the top ten supply under 7.5% of the sample.

V and J lose 0 bases and 4 bases, and a span of 12 bases separates them. From a lookup of the germline V gene (reference sequence), CDR1 and CDR2 are MNHEY and SMNVEV. The CDR3 numbers 15 residues from cysteine through phenylalanine. Just the 45-base CDR3 DNA is kept, in frame starting at base 1. In total, 630 or so healthy bone marrow donors made up the cohort. Cohort members were all nominally healthy when sampled, although unrecorded immune exposures were likely present. The donor tested CMV seropositive and was one of the 289 seropositive cohort members. A peripheral blood sample was provided by each donor, and peripheral blood mononuclear cells were used for TCR beta sequencing. The Qiagen DNeasy Blood Extraction Kit was used to extract genomic DNA from the blood cell samples.

Source material: PBMCs. Rearrangement joined TRBV27 to TRBJ2-5; the D gene is perhaps TRBD2, from 6 matching bases. The sequence was obtained from a woman aged 25 to 39 in good health and CMV-seropositive. The CDR3 is CASSLSAGIRETQYF. The DNA sequence is as follows: TGTGCCAGCAGTTTATCGGCGGGGATCCGAGAGACCCAGTACTTC.